This T cell receptor beta chain was obtained from a study of blood T cells in healthy people across ages. Study-level findings and limits: Diversity of TCR beta per million T cells declined in a roughly linear way with age.

As for this clonotype: Its specificity is unknown.

Through a sample-barcoded 5' primer and a J-beta primer mix, a second PCR was run for roughly 6 to 12 cycles. A template-switch adaptor with 12 random nucleotides tagged each cDNA molecule. A single record per CDR3 protein comes from TCRdb applying MiXCR to the 5' RACE reads. The sample contains fewer than 2,000,000 distinct CDR3 sequences, about 31% of which appear only once. V dropped 7 bases and J dropped 3 bases, with 17 bases sitting between them. The CDR3 is 15 residues long. This receptor was taken from a woman aged 25-40 years in good health. Sequencing was done on a sample of blood. The chain employs TRBV12-3 or TRBV12-4 and TRBJ2-3, with D perhaps TRBD2 (6 bases). Here the CDR3 reads CASTNRGRRTDTQYF. The CDR3 DNA reads TGTGCCAGCACCAATCGGGGGAGGAGAACAGATACGCAGTATTTT.